The 25 T cell receptor beta chains below come from one sample, sequenced in a study of chemoradiotherapy in HPV16-positive cancers. TCRdb's copy holds only in-frame clones and misses some; the assay was immunoSEQ multiplex PCR. The sample carries 5,500 to 8,000 clones, under 80% recorded once. The specimen was collected from a patient who underwent chemoradiotherapy. These receptors originate from a human donor with HPV-associated anogenital cancer.

The CDR3 here is CSARDGETQYF. The CDR3 DNA sequence: TGCAGTGCTAGAGATGGGGAGACCCAGTACTTC. This chain links TRBV20-1 with TRBJ2-5; D not resolved. CDR1 and CDR2 (germline): DFQATT, SNEGSKA (reference sequence). This CDR3 has 11 amino acids. V lost 0 bases and J lost 5, with 4 bases in between.

The chain carries TRBV28 and TRBJ1-1, with a tentative D call TRBD1 (6 bases). The germline V and J ends were trimmed by 2 bases and 10 bases, with 14 bases remaining between them. Germline V gene sequence: CDR1 MDHEN, CDR2 SYDVKM. This CDR3 is 13 amino acids long. CDR3 protein: CASSLERGVAAFF. CDR3 nucleotide sequence: TGTGCCAGCAGTTTAGAGAGGGGGGTAGCAGCTTTCTTT.

This clone was seen a single time. The chain couples TRBV20-1 to TRBJ2-1; D may be TRBD2 (5 bases). Germline V lookup: CDR1 DFQATT, CDR2 SNEGSKA (reference sequence). The CDR3 is 11 amino acids. CDR3 residues: CRTRFLNEQFF. The CDR3 DNA is TGCCGCACTAGGTTTTTGAATGAGCAGTTCTTC.

This chain uses TRBV9 with TRBJ2-5; TRBD2 is a possible D gene (6 bases). Germline assignment: CDR1 SGDLS and CDR2 YYNGEE. V was pared by 3 bases and J by 5 bases, with 14 bases between. The CDR3 loop spans 14 amino acids. CDR3 bases: TGTGCCAGCAGCGCTATTGGGGCGGGGGAGACCCAGTACTTC. It specifies CASSAIGAGETQYF.

The chain combines TRBV6-1 with TRBJ1-6; D possibly corresponds to TRBD1 (6 bases). Per germline, CDR1 MNHNS and CDR2 SASEGT. The CDR3 extends over 14 amino acids. V was pared by 4 bases and J by 10 bases, with 14 bases between. CDR3 residues: CASSGFGRGSPLHF. Written as DNA, the CDR3 is TGTGCCAGCAGTGGATTTGGCAGGGGCTCACCCCTCCACTTT.

This clone was seen only once. The rearrangement joins TRBV11-2 to TRBJ2-3; perhaps TRBD2 as D (5 bases). The germline gives CDR1 SGHAT, CDR2 FQNNGV. CDR3 length: 16 residues. Trimming pared 1 base from V and 6 bases from J, leaving 17 bases between. As DNA, the CDR3 is TGTGCCAGCAGCTTAGGGGTCGGACCTGAGGGCGATACGCAGTATTTT. It yields the protein CASSLGVGPEGDTQYF.

This sequence joins TRBV19 and TRBJ1-6; tentatively, D is TRBD1 (5 bases). Between the trimmed V and J ends, which lost 0 bases and 0 bases, there was a span of 15 bases. Germline V lookup: CDR1 LNHDA, CDR2 SQIVND (reference sequence). The CDR3 has 19 amino acids. The CDR3 DNA reads as TGTGCCAGTAGTATAGACAGGGTTGGGGCCAGCTCCTATAATTCACCCCTCCACTTT. It translates to CASSIDRVGASSYNSPLHF.

This chain uses TRBV5-8 with TRBJ1-5; no clear D. CDR3 size: 15 residues. V was clipped by 0 bases and J by 4 bases, with 11 bases between them. CDR1 and CDR2 from the germline V gene are SGHTS and YDEGEE. In DNA, the CDR3 is TGTGCCAGCAGCTTGGAAGACCACAATAATCAGCCCCAGCATTTT. Amino acid sequence: CASSLEDHNNQPQHF.

The chain couples TRBV5-1 to TRBJ2-7; D ambiguous. CDR3 length equals 14 residues. Trimming pared 4 bases from V and 6 bases from J, leaving 17 bases between. Germline CDR1 reads SGHRS; CDR2 reads YFSETQ. The CDR3 reads CASSPVTGITEQYF. CDR3 nucleotide sequence: TGCGCCAGCAGCCCTGTGACTGGGATCACCGAGCAGTACTTC.

The chain has TRBV5-1 and TRBJ2-7; TRBD2 agrees at 9 bases. The CDR3 is 14 amino acids. The trim removed 2 bases at V and 7 bases at J, leaving 7 bases unmatched. The germline V gene encodes CDR1 SGHRS and CDR2 YFSETQ. CDR3 amino acids: CASSFYSGGLEQYF. The DNA of the CDR3 is TGCGCCAGCAGCTTTTATAGCGGGGGACTTGAGCAGTACTTC.

This clone was detected a few times. The chain recombines TRBV27 with TRBJ2-7; the D is unclear. Looked up from germline, CDR1 is MNHEY and CDR2 is SMNVEV (reference sequence). The V end was cut by 0 bases, the J end by 3 bases, with 3 bases between. The CDR3 is 12 amino acids. This CDR3 is CASSLSGYEQYF. The CDR3 DNA sequence: TGTGCCAGCAGTTTATCCGGCTACGAGCAGTACTTC.

The rearrangement uses TRBV19 and TRBJ1-1, with 9 bases identical to TRBD1. Trimming cost V 5 bases and J 3 bases; bases outside gene matches: 7. CDR1 is LNHDA, CDR2 SQIVND, per germline (reference sequence). The CDR3 loop spans 15 amino acids. CDR3 sequence reads: CASSRIRDRDTEAFF. For the CDR3, the DNA is TGTGCCAGTAGTCGTATCCGGGACAGGGACACTGAAGCTTTCTTT. Using reference TRBV19 and TRBJ1-1 for the parts outside the CDR3, the full variable domain is DGGITQSPKYLFRKEGQNVTLSCEQNLNHDAMYWYRQDPGQGLRLIYYSQIVNDFQKGDIAEGYSVSREKKESFPLTVTSAQKNPTAFYLCASSRIRDRDTEAFFGQGTRLTVV.

This clone has only one observation. The chain links TRBV18 to TRBJ1-1, with 10 bases matching TRBD1. The CDR3 is made up of 15 amino acids. The J segment lost 1 base and the V segment lost 4 bases, leaving 3 bases of the junction unmatched. CDR1 and CDR2 from the germline V gene are KGHSH and LQKENI. CDR3 nucleotides: TGTGCCAGCTCACTGGGACAGGGGAGGAACACTGAAGCTTTCTTT. Translating gives CASSLGQGRNTEAFF.

This clone was observed a handful of times. This chain uses TRBV9 with TRBJ2-7; the match to TRBD2 covers 7 bases. Germline V gives CDR1 SGDLS, CDR2 YYNGEE. Germline trimming cut 2 bases from V and 2 bases from J; bases unmatched to any gene: 4. The CDR3 covers 14 residues. The CDR3 spells CASSVGGLAYEQYF. For the CDR3, the DNA is TGTGCCAGCAGCGTGGGGGGGTTAGCCTACGAGCAGTACTTC. Full variable domain (remainder filled in from reference TRBV9 and TRBJ2-7): DSGVTQTPKHLITATGQRVTLRCSPRSGDLSVYWYQQSLDQGLQFLIQYYNGEERAKGNILERFSAQQFPDLHSELNLSSLELGDSALYFCASSVGGLAYEQYFGPGTRLTVT.

This chain links TRBV30 with TRBJ2-2; TRBD1 might be the D (6 bases). V gave up 0 bases and J gave up 1 base, with 21 bases separating them. In germline, CDR1 is GTSNPN, CDR2 SVGIG (reference sequence). The CDR3 loop spans 19 amino acids. As DNA, the CDR3 is TGTGCCTGGAGTGTTAAACGGTGGGTAGGGACACTGAACACCGGGGAGCTGTTTTTT. It codes for CAWSVKRWVGTLNTGELFF. The full variable domain, its missing parts supplied by reference TRBV30 and TRBJ2-2, is SQTIHQWPATLVQPVGSPLSLECTVEGTSNPNLYWYRQAAGRGLQLLFYSVGIGQISSEVPQNLSASRPQDRQFILSSKKLLLSDSGFYLCAWSVKRWVGTLNTGELFFGEGSRLTVL.

This clone was counted a single time. V usage is TRBV6-1 and J usage is TRBJ1-2, with D perhaps matching TRBD1 (5 bases). This CDR3 spans 11 amino acids. Germline values: CDR1 MNHNS, CDR2 SASEGT. Trimming left V 3 bases short and J 7 bases short, with 6 bases between. In DNA, the CDR3 is TGTGCCAGCAGTGAGGGGGGTGGCTACACCTTC. This sequence encodes CASSEGGGYTF.

This clone was detected only a few times. Other DNA sequences in the sample encode the same CDR3. The chain recombines TRBV28 with TRBJ2-7; TRBD1 aligns across 8 bases. Per germline, CDR1 MDHEN and CDR2 SYDVKM. V lost 3 bases to trimming and J lost 4 bases; unmatched junction nucleotides: 5. This CDR3 contains 14 residues. CDR3 region: CASSFPGTGYEQYF. The CDR3 nucleotides read TGTGCCAGCAGTTTCCCCGGGACAGGTTACGAGCAGTACTTC.

The chain carries TRBV5-1 and TRBJ1-1, with unresolved D. The CDR3 totals 14 residues. The germline gives CDR1 SGHRS, CDR2 YFSETQ. Trimming removed 4 bases at V and 0 bases at J, with 10 bases between. This chain's CDR3 is CASSLSGMNTEAFF. As DNA, the CDR3 is TGCGCCAGCAGCCTCAGTGGAATGAACACTGAAGCTTTCTTT.

The chain combines TRBV29-1 with TRBJ2-2; tentatively, D is TRBD1 (6 bases). The CDR3 contains 14 residues. Trimming shortened V by 6 bases and J by 4 bases, and 15 bases separated the two germline ends. The germline CDR1 and CDR2 sequences are SQVTM and ANQGSEA. The DNA of the CDR3 is TGCAGCGTGCAGGGGCAGGGTGTCACCGGGGAGCTGTTTTTT. Protein product: CSVQGQGVTGELFF.

The J gene is TRBJ1-4, the V gene TRBV28; D gene uncertain. Trimming took off 5 bases at V and 3 bases at J, with 13 bases between the two ends. The CDR3 is 15 residues long. Looked up from germline, CDR1 is MDHEN and CDR2 is SYDVKM. The CDR3: CASSPPNGANEKLFF. The CDR3, as DNA: TGTGCCAGCAGTCCTCCCAATGGGGCTAATGAAAAACTGTTTTTT.

The V call is TRBV5-4, the J call TRBJ1-1, with TRBD1 identical over 7 bases. V dropped 1 base and J dropped 7; count of bases not matched to a gene: 10. The CDR3 extends over 15 amino acids. Germline-derived CDR1 and CDR2 are SGHNT and YYREEE (reference sequence). For the CDR3, the DNA is TGTGCCAGCAGCTTGAAGCCCGGGACAGCCTATGAAGCTTTCTTT. Its protein product is CASSLKPGTAYEAFF.

The chain carries TRBV4-1 and TRBJ1-2; 7 nucleotides align to TRBD1. The ends lost 1 base at V and 5 bases at J; junction bases unmatched: 7. The CDR3 contains 15 residues. Germline CDR1 MGHRA, CDR2 YSYEKL. The CDR3 DNA reads TGCGCCAGCAGCCAAGCCGAAGGGGGCTTATATGGCTACACCTTC. Protein: CASSQAEGGLYGYTF.

The chain links TRBV4-1 to TRBJ2-7; unclear D gene. V lost 4 bases to trimming and J lost 2 bases, with 21 bases between them. The CDR3 loop spans 17 amino acids. Germline V CDR1 and CDR2: MGHRA, YSYEKL. CDR3 nucleotide sequence: TGCGCCAGCAGCCCCGTTTTATCTTTCCGGTCAACCTACGAGCAGTACTTC. Encoded protein: CASSPVLSFRSTYEQYF.

The V gene is TRBV5-1, the J gene TRBJ2-6; D not resolved. V shed 1 base and J shed 0 bases, with 14 bases lying between them. Germline lookup yields CDR1 SGHRS and CDR2 YFSETQ. There are 18 residues in the CDR3. The CDR3 protein is CASSLFGPRSSGANVLTF. CDR3 nucleotide sequence: TGCGCCAGCAGCTTGTTTGGGCCGCGGAGCTCTGGGGCCAACGTCCTGACTTTC.

The chain has TRBV7-2 and TRBJ2-7; D unclear. CDR1 is SGHTA, CDR2 FQGNSA, per germline. Trimming took 1 base from V and 9 from J, leaving 7 bases between them. This CDR3 has 11 residues. CDR3 DNA: TGTGCCAGCAGCTTAGGCCCAAGGCAGTACTTC. Translating it yields CASSLGPRQYF.